The clone carrying this T cell receptor beta chain appeared once. Time point here: pre-reinfection, 55 to 20 weeks before reinfection detection. Sorted cells were sequenced directly ex vivo without any in vitro expansion. People who inject drugs from Montreal's HEPCO study were the donors. Assay used: immunoSEQ multiplex PCR; TCRdb lists only in-frame clones, some missing. This table has tens of thousands of clones, about 90% appearing once. These data are taken from a study of memory CD8 T cells in hepatitis C reinfection. CDR3 size: 14 residues. From germline, CDR1 is MGHRA and CDR2 YSYEKL. Trimming left V 1 base short and J 8 bases short, with 11 bases between.

This clonotype originated in a man aged 18 to 29 with hepatitis C virus infection. V and J are TRBV4-1 and TRBJ2-2, with D unresolved. Input material: naive CD8+ T cells sorted from blood. This chain's CDR3 is CASSQVMSGGELFF. The CDR3 coding sequence is TGCGCCAGCAGCCAAGTAATGTCGGGTGGGGAGCTGTTTTTT.